These 29 T cell receptor beta chains came from one sample sequenced in a study of cytomegalovirus exposure and HLA in healthy donors. TCRdb's table, derived via immunoSEQ multiplex PCR, lists solely in-frame clones and lacks some. This table holds around 50,000 clones, just over 90% found once. Material: PBMCs. The receptor source for this set is a young woman in good health and CMV-seronegative.

The chain uses TRBV4-2 and TRBJ1-1, with a tentative D call TRBD1 (5 bases). Germline CDR1 LGHNA, CDR2 YNFKEQ. Deletions cut 4 bases from V and 11 bases from J, with 17 bases between. The length of the CDR3 is 13 residues. The CDR3, as DNA: TGTGCCAGCAGCCCCCATCCGGGGGGAGAGGCTTTCTTT. It is translated as CASSPHPGGEAFF.

The rearrangement uses TRBV7-9 and TRBJ1-6; D is undetermined. The germline V and J ends were trimmed by 4 bases and 0 bases, with 16 bases remaining between them. The germline V gene has CDR1 SEHNR and CDR2 FQNEAQ (reference sequence). The length of the CDR3 is 18 residues. CDR3 residues: CASSSPPGISSYNSPLHF. CDR3 bases: TGTGCCAGCAGCTCCCCCCCAGGCATCAGCTCCTATAATTCACCCCTCCACTTT.

The chain has TRBV28 and TRBJ2-5, with TRBD2 matching 9 bases. V lost 5 bases to trimming and J lost 4 bases; unmatched junction nucleotides: 11. CDR1 and CDR2 from the germline V gene are MDHEN and SYDVKM. The CDR3 length is 16 residues. The CDR3 DNA sequence: TGTGCCAGCAGTACCATTGAGCGGGGGGTAGGAGAGACCCAGTACTTC. Translating it yields CASSTIERGVGETQYF. Filled out from reference TRBV28 and TRBJ2-5, the complete variable domain reads DVKVTQSSRYLVKRTGEKVFLECVQDMDHENMFWYRQDPGLGLRLIYFSYDVKMKEKGDIPEGYSVSREKKERFSLILESASTNQTSMYLCASSTIERGVGETQYFGPGTRLLVL.

The V gene is TRBV28, the J gene TRBJ1-4; 10 bases are shared with TRBD1. Looked up from germline, CDR1 is MDHEN and CDR2 is SYDVKM. There are 13 residues in the CDR3. Unmatched junction bases numbered 0, after V lost 5 bases and J lost 6 bases. The CDR3 spells CASSGTGDEKLFF. DNA of the CDR3: TGTGCCAGCAGTGGGACAGGGGATGAAAAACTGTTTTTT.

This chain joins TRBV6-5 and TRBJ2-7; 7 bases match TRBD2. The CDR3 contains 14 residues. The germline V gene encodes CDR1 MNHEY and CDR2 SVGAGI. With V trimmed by 5 bases and J by 2 bases, 6 bases remained unmatched. This CDR3 is CASSQSGGPYEQYF. In nucleotides, the CDR3 is TGTGCCAGCAGTCAGTCGGGGGGACCCTACGAGCAGTACTTC.

V is TRBV25-1 and J is TRBJ1-1; 8 nucleotides line up with TRBD1. After removal of 4 bases from V and 6 bases from J, the junction contained 7 bases not matched to a gene. Germline V gives CDR1 MGHDK, CDR2 SYGVNS. The CDR3 is 14 amino acids. The DNA of the CDR3 is TGTGCCAGCAGTGCATGGCAGGGGGCCCCTGAAGCTTTCTTT. Its protein product is CASSAWQGAPEAFF.

V gene TRBV2 combines with J gene TRBJ2-7, with D perhaps TRBD1 (6 bases). Germline values: CDR1 SNHLY, CDR2 FYNNEI. V lost 0 bases and J 3 bases, leaving 12 bases between the germline ends. The CDR3 runs 15 residues. The CDR3 DNA reads TGTGCCAGCAGTGAAGCTGGGACACCAAACTACGAGCAGTACTTC. Its protein is CASSEAGTPNYEQYF.

This rearrangement joins TRBV6-1 to TRBJ2-5, with 13 nucleotides matching TRBD2. The CDR3 has 16 residues. J lost 5 bases, V lost 4 bases, and 7 bases had no gene match. The germline CDR1 and CDR2 sequences are MNHNS and SASEGT. The CDR3 sequence: CASSALLAGGEETQYF. CDR3 nucleotides: TGTGCCAGCAGTGCCCTACTAGCGGGAGGGGAGGAGACCCAGTACTTC.

The chain has TRBV15 and TRBJ2-2, with D unclear. Trimming took 3 bases from V and 3 from J, leaving 17 bases between them. Germline V gene data show CDR1 as LNHNV and CDR2 as YYDKDF (reference sequence). The CDR3 is 17 amino acids. The CDR3 here is CATSRTEEVIDTGELFF. CDR3 DNA sequence: TGTGCCACCAGCAGGACGGAAGAGGTTATCGACACCGGGGAGCTGTTTTTT.

The V call is TRBV27, the J call TRBJ1-1, with D uncertain. The CDR3 totals 16 residues. Germline CDR1 MNHEY, CDR2 SMNVEV (reference sequence). Deletions cut 3 bases from V and 5 bases from J, with 19 bases between. The DNA for the CDR3 is TGTGCCAGCAGTTTTCTTACAGCAGGTCGAGGGACTGAAGCTTTCTTT. Residues: CASSFLTAGRGTEAFF.

This rearrangement joins TRBV7-6 to TRBJ2-3; 11 positions match TRBD2. There are 14 residues in the CDR3. Germline values: CDR1 SGHVS, CDR2 FNYEAQ. J gave up 4 bases and V 5 bases, and 2 bases lay outside the gene matches. CDR3 DNA: TGTGCCAGCAGCAAGGGACTAGCGGCAGATACGCAGTATTTT. Amino acids: CASSKGLAADTQYF.

The rearrangement links TRBV2 to TRBJ1-5, with D maybe TRBD1 (5 bases). The CDR3 spans 15 residues. Between the trimmed V and J ends, which lost 7 bases and 7 bases, there was a span of 20 bases. Germline V lookup: CDR1 SNHLY, CDR2 FYNNEI. The CDR3 DNA reads TGTGCCAGCAAGTACCTATCGGGGGAAGAACAGCCCCAGCATTTT. Translation: CASKYLSGEEQPQHF.

For the CDR3, the DNA is TGTGCCTGGAGCGTGGGACAGGGGGCCGGCTATGGCTACACCTTC. This codes for CAWSVGQGAGYGYTF. V usage is TRBV30 and J usage is TRBJ1-2, with 12 bases fitting TRBD1. Trimming took 3 bases from V and 4 from J; bases not matched to a gene: 6. The CDR3 extends over 15 amino acids. The germline gives CDR1 GTSNPN, CDR2 SVGIG (reference sequence).

The CDR3 is CASRYGPNTDTQYF. CDR3 sequence (DNA): TGTGCCAGCCGATATGGGCCAAACACAGATACGCAGTATTTT. The chain carries TRBV6-5 and TRBJ2-3; D unclear. In germline, CDR1 is MNHEY, CDR2 SVGAGI. The CDR3 consists of 14 residues. V dropped 8 bases and J dropped 2 bases, with 14 bases sitting between them.

The chain couples TRBV25-1 to TRBJ1-2; TRBD1 matches at 7 bases. The germline V gene has CDR1 MGHDK and CDR2 SYGVNS. The CDR3 totals 15 residues. V was pared by 3 bases and J by 3 bases, with 7 bases of the junction left unmatched. CDR3 sequence (DNA): TGTGCCAGCAGTGACCCGAGACAGGGAGACTATGGCTACACCTTC. It yields the protein CASSDPRQGDYGYTF.

This clone has just one count. This chain links TRBV5-1 with TRBJ2-7; the match to TRBD2 covers 8 bases. There are 14 residues in the CDR3. Germline V gene data show CDR1 as SGHRS and CDR2 as YFSETQ. V shed 0 bases, J shed 3 bases, and the junction held 2 bases outside the gene matches. The CDR3 here is CASSLVAGGYEQYV. In DNA, the CDR3 is TGCGCCAGCAGCTTGGTTGCGGGAGGCTACGAGCAGTACGTC.

The chain has TRBV2 and TRBJ2-4; maybe TRBD1 (6 bases). V was clipped by 6 bases and J by 8 bases, with 8 bases between them. The germline V gene has CDR1 SNHLY and CDR2 FYNNEI. The CDR3 consists of 11 residues. CDR3: CASRDSDIQYF. The CDR3 DNA is TGTGCCAGCAGGGACAGTGACATTCAGTACTTC.

This clone has a handful of counts. The chain recombines TRBV15 with TRBJ1-5; 7 bases match TRBD1. Losses at the gene ends were 1 base for V and 0 bases for J; bases not matched to a gene: 6. CDR3 length: 17 residues. The germline V gene has CDR1 LNHNV and CDR2 YYDKDF (reference sequence). The CDR3 DNA sequence: TGTGCCACCAGCAGAGGAGGGACAGAGCTTAGCAATCAGCCCCAGCATTTT. This encodes CATSRGGTELSNQPQHF.

The chain links TRBV7-2 to TRBJ2-7; TRBD1 matches at 8 bases. The CDR3 has 15 amino acids. Germline lookup yields CDR1 SGHTA and CDR2 FQGNSA. Trimming took 6 bases from V and 2 from J; bases not matched to a gene: 9. The CDR3 coding sequence is TGTGCCAGCAGGCCCGCTCCACAGGGGGCCTACGAGCAGTACTTC. This translates into CASRPAPQGAYEQYF.

The chain uses TRBV6-1 and TRBJ2-3; TRBD2 matches 14 bases. V gave up 4 bases and J gave up 5 bases; unmatched junction bases: 2. The CDR3 has 15 residues. CDR1 MNHNS and CDR2 SASEGT come from the germline V gene. The CDR3 spells CASSGTSGGIDTQYF. CDR3 nucleotides: TGTGCCAGCAGTGGGACTAGCGGGGGGATAGATACGCAGTATTTT.

CDR3 coding DNA: TGTGCCAGCAGCTTAAGAAGGGGTAGATCCGGGACAGATACGCAGTATTTT. Protein: CASSLRRGRSGTDTQYF. V and J are TRBV2 and TRBJ2-3, with D possibly being TRBD1 (5 bases). Trimming pared 6 bases from V and 3 bases from J, leaving 22 bases between. Per germline, CDR1 SNHLY and CDR2 FYNNEI. The CDR3 is made up of 17 amino acids.

The CDR3 sequence is CASSETVSSGYTF. CDR3 bases: TGCGCCAGCAGTGAGACAGTTTCAAGCGGCTACACCTTC. The chain uses TRBV10-2 and TRBJ1-2; D is unclear. The germline V gene encodes CDR1 WSHSY and CDR2 SAAADI. This CDR3 region has 13 residues. Trimming left V 2 bases short and J 8 bases short, with 12 bases between.

The count of this clone is one. The chain joins TRBV5-8 to TRBJ2-2; unclear D gene. The germline V and J ends were trimmed by 3 bases and 1 base, with 7 bases remaining between them. Germline V gives CDR1 SGHTS, CDR2 YDEGEE. This CDR3 region has 14 residues. CDR3 coding DNA: TGTGCCAGCAGCTCCTACAGGAACACCGGGGAGCTGTTTTTT. Amino acid sequence: CASSSYRNTGELFF. Full variable domain (rest looked up from reference TRBV5-8 and TRBJ2-2): EAGVTQSPTHLIKTRGQQATLRCSPISGHTSVYWYQQALGLGLQFLLWYDEGEERNRGNFPPRFSGRQFPNYSSELNVNALELEDSALYLCASSSYRNTGELFFGEGSRLTVL.

The V call is TRBV18, the J call TRBJ2-2; 7 bases map to TRBD1. This CDR3 spans 17 amino acids. Germline values: CDR1 KGHSH, CDR2 LQKENI. V gave up 5 bases and J gave up 0 bases; unmatched junction bases: 9. The DNA of the CDR3 is TGTGCCAGCTCATCCCGAATGGGGACAGCGAACACCGGGGAGCTGTTTTTT. Translated: CASSSRMGTANTGELFF.

J is TRBJ2-7 and V is TRBV6-6; D not certain. This CDR3 is built from 13 residues. The V gene's germline CDR1 is MNHNY and CDR2 SVGAGI (reference sequence). V lost 0 bases and J lost 1, with 4 bases in between. The CDR3 DNA reads as TGTGCCAGCAGTTACTCCAGGTCCTACGAGCAGTACTTC. Translating gives CASSYSRSYEQYF.

The J gene is TRBJ2-1, the V gene TRBV4-2; 10 nucleotides match TRBD2. The CDR3 extends over 16 amino acids. Germline trimming cut 0 bases from V and 5 bases from J; bases unmatched to any gene: 4. CDR1 is LGHNA, CDR2 YNFKEQ, per germline. CDR3 sequence reads: CASSQEVGTSDNEQFF. The CDR3, as DNA: TGTGCCAGCAGCCAAGAGGTGGGGACTAGCGACAATGAGCAGTTCTTC.

The rearrangement joins TRBV5-6 to TRBJ1-1; D remains ambiguous. The CDR3 covers 13 residues. Germline V gene sequence: CDR1 SGHDT, CDR2 YYEEEE. Trimming pared 0 bases from V and 8 bases from J, leaving 11 bases between. The CDR3 DNA is TGTGCCAGCAGCTTGGGATCGGTGTCGGAAGCTTTCTTT. Its protein product is CASSLGSVSEAFF.

The count of this clone is one. The V call is TRBV7-8, the J call TRBJ1-6; tentative D call: TRBD1 (6 bases). The germline CDR1 and CDR2 sequences are SGHVS and FQNEAQ. The CDR3 sequence is 16 residues long. Trimming left V 7 bases short and J 9 bases short, with 22 bases between. In nucleotides, the CDR3 is TGTGCCAGCACCCTCATCCGGGACATTGAGGGTTCACCCCTCCACTTT. As protein: CASTLIRDIEGSPLHF.

The chain joins TRBV7-2 to TRBJ2-1; perhaps TRBD1 as D (5 bases). The V gene's germline CDR1 is SGHTA and CDR2 FQGNSA. The CDR3 spans 12 residues. The ends were cut back, 6 bases at V and 8 bases at J, with 11 bases in the middle. The CDR3 here is CASSPAGYEQFF. The CDR3 DNA is TGTGCCAGCAGTCCCGCAGGGTATGAGCAGTTCTTC.